This T cell receptor beta chain originates from a study of graft-versus-host responses after intestinal transplantation. Sequencing used immunoSEQ multiplex PCR; TCRdb keeps in-frame clones, though not all of them. The data show around 1,100 clones, roughly 75% seen once. This CDR3 has 16 amino acids. V shed 4 bases and J 3 bases; nucleotides not matched to a gene: 6. Germline lookup yields CDR1 SGHRS and CDR2 YFSETQ. Intraepithelial and lamina propria lymphocytes were isolated from graft specimens. Here the sequenced sample was ileum tissue, taken 7 days after intestinal transplantation. The receptor was isolated from a human patient who received an intestinal transplant, so some T cells may come from the graft donor. The chain links TRBV5-1 to TRBJ2-3; 12 bases map to TRBD2. The CDR3 DNA reads TGCGCCAGCAGCCCCCCTAGCGGGGGGGGGACAGATACGCAGTATTTT. Translated: CASSPPSGGGTDTQYF.